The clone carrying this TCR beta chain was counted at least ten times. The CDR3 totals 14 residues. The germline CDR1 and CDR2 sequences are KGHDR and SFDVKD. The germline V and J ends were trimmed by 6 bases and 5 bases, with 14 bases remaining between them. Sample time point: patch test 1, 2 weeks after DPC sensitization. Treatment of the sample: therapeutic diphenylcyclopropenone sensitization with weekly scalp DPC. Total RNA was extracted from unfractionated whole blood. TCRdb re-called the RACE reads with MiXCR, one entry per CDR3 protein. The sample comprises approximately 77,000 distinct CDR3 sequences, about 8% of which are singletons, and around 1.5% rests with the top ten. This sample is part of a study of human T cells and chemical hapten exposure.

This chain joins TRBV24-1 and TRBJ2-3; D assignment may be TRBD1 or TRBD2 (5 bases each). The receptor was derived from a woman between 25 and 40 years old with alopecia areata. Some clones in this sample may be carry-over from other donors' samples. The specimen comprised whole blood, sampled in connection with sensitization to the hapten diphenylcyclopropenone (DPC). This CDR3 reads CATSRNRDRDTQYF. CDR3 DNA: TGTGCCACCAGTAGAAACCGGGACCGAGATACGCAGTATTTT.